This entry describes one T cell receptor (beta chain). The entry originates in a study of early T cells in non-severe SARS-CoV-2 infection. The CDR3 covers 15 residues. The germline V gene has CDR1 SGHTA and CDR2 FQGNSA. With 5 bases removed from V and 4 bases from J, the gap between germline ends came to 15 bases. TCRdb recomputed calls from the 5' RACE reads with MiXCR, one row per CDR3 protein. The table includes around 33,000 distinct CDR3 sequences, approximately 5.8% detected once. The TCR was taken from an adult who was a healthcare worker with PCR-confirmed SARS-CoV-2 infection or an uninfected control (not recorded which). This chain connects TRBV7-2 to TRBJ2-1; D is possibly TRBD2 (5 bases). Input material: whole blood. CDR3 nucleotides: TGTGCCAGCAGCATATACCGGTGGGAGTACAATGAGCAGTTCTTC. Translation: CASSIYRWEYNEQFF.